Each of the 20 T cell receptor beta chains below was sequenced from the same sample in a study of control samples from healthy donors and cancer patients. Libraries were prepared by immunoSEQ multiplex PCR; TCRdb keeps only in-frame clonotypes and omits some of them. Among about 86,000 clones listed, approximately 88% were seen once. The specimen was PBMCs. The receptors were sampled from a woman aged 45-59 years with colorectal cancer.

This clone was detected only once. The CDR3 DNA is TGTGCCAGCAGCCCTGGGGAGCGGGGGCCTCGATACAATGAGCAGTTCTTC. Protein sequence: CASSPGERGPRYNEQFF. This chain links TRBV7-9 with TRBJ2-1; 8 nucleotides line up with TRBD2. This CDR3 has 17 amino acids. Germline V lookup: CDR1 SEHNR, CDR2 FQNEAQ (reference sequence). V gave up 5 bases and J gave up 4 bases; unmatched junction bases: 13.

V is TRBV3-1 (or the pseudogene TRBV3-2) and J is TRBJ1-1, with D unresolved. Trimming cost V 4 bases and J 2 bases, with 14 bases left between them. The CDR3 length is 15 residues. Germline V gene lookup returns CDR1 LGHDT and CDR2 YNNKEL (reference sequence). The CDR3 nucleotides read TGTGCCAGCAGCCCATGGGCCAGACACAACACTGAAGCTTTCTTT. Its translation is CASSPWARHNTEAFF.

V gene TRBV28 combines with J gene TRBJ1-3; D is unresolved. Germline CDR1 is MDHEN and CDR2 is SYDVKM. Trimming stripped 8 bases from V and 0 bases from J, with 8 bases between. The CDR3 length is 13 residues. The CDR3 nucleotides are TGTGCCAGCTCGGTGGTCTCTGGAAACACCATATATTTT. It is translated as CASSVVSGNTIYF.

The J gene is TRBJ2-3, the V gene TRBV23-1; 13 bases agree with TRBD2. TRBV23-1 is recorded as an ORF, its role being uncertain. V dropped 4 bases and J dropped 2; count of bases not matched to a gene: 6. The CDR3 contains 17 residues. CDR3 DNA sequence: TGCGCCAGCAGTCCCCAGGGGACTAGCGGGGTCACAGATACGCAGTATTTT. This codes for CASSPQGTSGVTDTQYF.

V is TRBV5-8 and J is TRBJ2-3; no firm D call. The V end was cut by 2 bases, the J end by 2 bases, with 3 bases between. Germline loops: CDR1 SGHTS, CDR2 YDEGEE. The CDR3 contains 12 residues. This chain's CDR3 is CASSFATDTQYF. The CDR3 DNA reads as TGTGCCAGCAGCTTCGCCACAGATACGCAGTATTTT.

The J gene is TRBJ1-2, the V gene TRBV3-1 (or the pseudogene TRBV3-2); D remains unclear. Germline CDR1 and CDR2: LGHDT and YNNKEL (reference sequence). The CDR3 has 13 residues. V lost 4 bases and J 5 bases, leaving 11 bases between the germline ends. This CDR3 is CASSPQPRYGYTF. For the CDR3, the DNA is TGTGCCAGCAGCCCACAGCCCCGATATGGCTACACCTTC.

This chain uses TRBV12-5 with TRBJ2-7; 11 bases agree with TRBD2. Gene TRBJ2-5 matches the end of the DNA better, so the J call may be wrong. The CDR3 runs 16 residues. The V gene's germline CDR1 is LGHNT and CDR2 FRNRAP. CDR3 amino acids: CASGLGTSGGGETQYF. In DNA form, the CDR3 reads TGTGCTAGTGGTTTGGGCACTAGCGGGGGAGGGGAGACCCAGTACTTC.

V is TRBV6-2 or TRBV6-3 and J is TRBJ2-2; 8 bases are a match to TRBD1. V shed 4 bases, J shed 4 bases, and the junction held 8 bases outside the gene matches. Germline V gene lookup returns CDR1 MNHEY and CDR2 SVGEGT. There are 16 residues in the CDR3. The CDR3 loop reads CASSSALTGATGELFF. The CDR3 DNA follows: TGTGCCAGCAGTTCCGCCCTGACAGGGGCCACCGGGGAGCTGTTTTTT.

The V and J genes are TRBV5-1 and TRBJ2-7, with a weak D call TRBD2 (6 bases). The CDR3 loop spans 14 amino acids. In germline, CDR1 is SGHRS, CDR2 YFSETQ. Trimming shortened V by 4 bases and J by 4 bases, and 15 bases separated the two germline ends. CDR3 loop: CASSPSGGQYEQYV. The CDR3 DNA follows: TGCGCCAGCAGCCCGTCCGGGGGTCAATACGAGCAGTACGTC.

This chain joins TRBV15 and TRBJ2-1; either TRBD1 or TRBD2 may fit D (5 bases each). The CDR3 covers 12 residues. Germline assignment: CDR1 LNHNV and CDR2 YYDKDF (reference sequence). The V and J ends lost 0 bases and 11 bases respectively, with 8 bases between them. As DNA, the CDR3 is TGTGCCACCAGCAGAGATACGGGACAGCAGTTCTTC. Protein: CATSRDTGQQFF.

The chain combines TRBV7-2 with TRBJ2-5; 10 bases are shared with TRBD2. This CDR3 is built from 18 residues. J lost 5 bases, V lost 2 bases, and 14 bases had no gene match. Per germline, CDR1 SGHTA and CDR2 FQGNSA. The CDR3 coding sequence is TGTGCCAGCAGCTTAATGTCTAGCGGGGGCCAATTCTGGGAGACCCAGTACTTC. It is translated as CASSLMSSGGQFWETQYF. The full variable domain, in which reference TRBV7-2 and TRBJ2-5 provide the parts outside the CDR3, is GAGVSQSPSNKVTEKGKDVELRCDPISGHTALYWYRQSLGQGLEFLIYFQGNSAPDKSGLPSDRFSAERTGGSVSTLTIQRTQQEDSAVYLCASSLMSSGGQFWETQYFGPGTRLLVL.

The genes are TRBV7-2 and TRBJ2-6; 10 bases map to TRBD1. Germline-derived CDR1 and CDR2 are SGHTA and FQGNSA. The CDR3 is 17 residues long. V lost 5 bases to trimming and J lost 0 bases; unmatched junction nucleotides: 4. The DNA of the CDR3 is TGTGCCAGCAGCAGAGGGACAGGGGTCTCTGGGGCCAACGTCCTGACTTTC. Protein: CASSRGTGVSGANVLTF.

The CDR3 DNA follows: TGTGCCAGCAGTTACAAGGAGGGACCTGGAAACACCATATATTTT. Translated: CASSYKEGPGNTIYF. The chain uses TRBV6-5 and TRBJ1-3; D is possibly TRBD1 (5 bases). The length of the CDR3 is 15 residues. V was clipped by 2 bases and J by 2 bases, with 10 bases between them. CDR1 and CDR2 from the germline V gene are MNHEY and SVGAGI.

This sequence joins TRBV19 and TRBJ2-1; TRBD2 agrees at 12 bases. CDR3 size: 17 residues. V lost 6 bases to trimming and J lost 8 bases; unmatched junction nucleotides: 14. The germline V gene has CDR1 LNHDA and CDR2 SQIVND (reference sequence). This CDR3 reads CASSPGRLAGALHEQFF. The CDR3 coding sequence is TGTGCCAGTAGCCCGGGTCGACTAGCGGGGGCCCTTCATGAGCAGTTCTTC.

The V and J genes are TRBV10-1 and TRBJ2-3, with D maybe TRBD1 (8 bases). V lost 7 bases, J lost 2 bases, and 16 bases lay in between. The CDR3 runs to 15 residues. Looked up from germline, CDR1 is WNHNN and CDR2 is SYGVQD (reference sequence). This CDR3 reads CASTPDRDYTDTQYF. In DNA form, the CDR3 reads TGCGCCAGCACCCCGGACAGGGACTACACAGATACGCAGTATTTT.

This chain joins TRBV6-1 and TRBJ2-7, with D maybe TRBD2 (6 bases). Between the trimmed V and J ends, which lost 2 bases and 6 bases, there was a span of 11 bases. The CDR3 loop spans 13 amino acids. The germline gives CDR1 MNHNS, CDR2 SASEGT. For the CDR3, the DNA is TGTGCCAGCAGTGAACGGGTCGGGAGCGAGCAGTACGTC. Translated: CASSERVGSEQYV.

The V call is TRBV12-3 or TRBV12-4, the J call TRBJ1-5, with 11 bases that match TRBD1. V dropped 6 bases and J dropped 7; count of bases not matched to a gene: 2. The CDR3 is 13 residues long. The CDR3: CASRGQGVQPQHF. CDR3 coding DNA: TGTGCCAGCAGGGGACAGGGGGTCCAGCCCCAGCATTTT.

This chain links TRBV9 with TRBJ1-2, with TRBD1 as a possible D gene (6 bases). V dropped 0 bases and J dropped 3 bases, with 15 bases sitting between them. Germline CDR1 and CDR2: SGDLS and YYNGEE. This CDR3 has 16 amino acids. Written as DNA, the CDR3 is TGTGCCAGCAGCGTAGCTGGGAGTGGGGGCGACTATGGCTACACCTTC. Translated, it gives CASSVAGSGGDYGYTF.

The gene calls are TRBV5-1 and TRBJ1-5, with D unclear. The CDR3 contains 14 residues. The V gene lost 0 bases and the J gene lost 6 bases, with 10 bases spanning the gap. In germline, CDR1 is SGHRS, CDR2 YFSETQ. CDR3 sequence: CASSLAVGSQPQHF. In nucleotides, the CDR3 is TGCGCCAGCAGCTTGGCCGTAGGGAGTCAGCCCCAGCATTTT.

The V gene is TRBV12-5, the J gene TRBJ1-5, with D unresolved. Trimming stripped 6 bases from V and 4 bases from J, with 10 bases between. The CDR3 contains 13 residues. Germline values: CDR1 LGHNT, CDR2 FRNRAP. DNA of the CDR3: TGTGCTAGTGGCTTCGGCCCGAATCAGCCCCAGCATTTT. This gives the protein CASGFGPNQPQHF.